This entry is about one T cell receptor (beta chain). Its target is unknown. The CDR3 runs to 14 residues. CDR1 is ENHRY and CDR2 is SYGVKD in the germline V gene. With 10 bases clipped from V and 4 bases from J, the junction kept 11 bases outside the gene matches. This entry comes from a study of cytomegalovirus exposure and HLA in healthy donors. Regarding the study as a whole: The authors judged a highly shared variant cluster likely a sequencing artifact. Apart from CMV serostatus, no immune exposure information was available. A later analysis, which compared TCR beta chains of equal frequency, found the HLA-associated ones more clonally expanded.

Donors sampled were nominally healthy, though unrecorded immune exposures were likely. Both 60 Vbeta primers and 13 Jbeta primers went into the PCR. Data came from immunoSEQ multiplex PCR; TCRdb stores just in-frame clones and leaves some out. Of about 110,000 clones listed, approximately 80% are singletons. The source of this sequence is a man aged 45 to 65 in good health and CMV-seronegative. Source material: PBMCs. The rearrangement joins TRBV10-3 to TRBJ2-7, with TRBD1 identical over 9 bases. The CDR3 loop reads CATGNGTGKYEQYF. In DNA form, the CDR3 reads TGTGCCACAGGGAACGGGACAGGGAAGTACGAGCAGTACTTC.